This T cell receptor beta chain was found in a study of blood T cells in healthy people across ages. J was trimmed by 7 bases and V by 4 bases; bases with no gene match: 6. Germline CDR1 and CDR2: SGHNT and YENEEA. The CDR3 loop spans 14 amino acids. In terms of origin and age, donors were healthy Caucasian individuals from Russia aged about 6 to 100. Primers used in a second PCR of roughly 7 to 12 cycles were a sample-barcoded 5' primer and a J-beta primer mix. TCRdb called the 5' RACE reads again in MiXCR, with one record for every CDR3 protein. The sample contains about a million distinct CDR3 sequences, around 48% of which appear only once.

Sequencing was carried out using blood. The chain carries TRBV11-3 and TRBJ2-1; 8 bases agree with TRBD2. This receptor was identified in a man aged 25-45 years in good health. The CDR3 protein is CASSSRLAPNEQFF. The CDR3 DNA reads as TGTGCCAGCAGCTCCCGACTAGCGCCTAATGAGCAGTTCTTC.